These 27 T cell receptor beta chains were sequenced from one sample in a study of response to subunit inactivated influenza vaccine. TCRdb ran MiXCR on the RT-PCR reads and lists one entry per CDR3 protein. Among some 640,000 distinct CDR3 sequences, roughly 13% were seen once, and the ten largest hold 6% to 7%. The sample in question was PBMCs from blood, obtained less than 15 days before vaccination. The source is a man in his fifties or sixties who received an inactivated influenza vaccine.

The V call is TRBV12-3 or TRBV12-4, the J call TRBJ2-7, with 8 bases that match TRBD2. This CDR3 spans 14 amino acids. J was trimmed by 6 bases and V by 3 bases; bases with no gene match: 7. CDR3 in amino acids: CASSFTGGRPEQYF. In nucleotides, the CDR3 is TGTGCCAGCAGTTTCACGGGGGGGCGCCCCGAGCAGTACTTC.

The J gene is TRBJ2-4, the V gene TRBV29-1; 12 nucleotides match TRBD2. This CDR3 region has 15 residues. Looked up from germline, CDR1 is SQVTM and CDR2 is ANQGSEA. V was pared by 2 bases and J by 7 bases, with 6 bases of the junction left unmatched. The CDR3: CSVELAGGPVNIQYF. CDR3 DNA: TGCAGCGTTGAACTAGCGGGAGGGCCGGTGAACATTCAGTACTTC.

V gene TRBV29-1 combines with J gene TRBJ1-4, with a tentative D call TRBD1 (5 bases). Germline assignment: CDR1 SQVTM and CDR2 ANQGSEA. This CDR3 has 14 amino acids. V was pared by 4 bases and J by 11 bases, with 20 bases between. The CDR3 coding sequence is TGCAGCGTTGCCACCGGGACTGGGGTCGGGAAACTGTTTTTT. Its protein is CSVATGTGVGKLFF.

The V gene is TRBV29-1, the J gene TRBJ2-2; the D call may be TRBD1 or TRBD2 (5 bases each). This CDR3 has 14 residues. In germline, CDR1 is SQVTM, CDR2 ANQGSEA. V lost 6 bases and J lost 5, with 16 bases in between. The chain's CDR3 is CSVSIRGQTGELFF. The CDR3 DNA is TGCAGCGTCTCGATCCGGGGCCAAACCGGGGAGCTGTTTTTT.

The gene calls are TRBV4-3 and TRBJ1-4, with D perhaps TRBD1 (6 bases). This CDR3 contains 17 residues. Germline CDR1 LGHNA, CDR2 YSLEER. The ends were cut back, 0 bases at V and 3 bases at J, with 14 bases in the middle. Written as DNA, the CDR3 is TGCGCCAGCAGCCAAGAGGGGACACAGGCAGCTAATGAAAAACTGTTTTTT. It specifies CASSQEGTQAANEKLFF.

This chain uses TRBV5-5 with TRBJ2-4, with 9 bases identical to TRBD1. J gave up 8 bases and V 6 bases, and 15 bases lay outside the gene matches. Germline-derived CDR1 and CDR2 are SGHKS and YYEKEE (reference sequence). The CDR3 is 16 amino acids. Here the CDR3 reads CASTLIPGTGFYIQYF. CDR3 nucleotide sequence: TGTGCCAGCACCTTAATCCCAGGGACAGGGTTTTACATTCAGTACTTC.

This clonotype was counted between two and nine times. The V and J genes are TRBV10-3 and TRBJ2-5; 11 positions match TRBD2. Trimming cost V 6 bases and J 1 base; bases outside gene matches: 4. Germline lookup yields CDR1 ENHRY and CDR2 SYGVKD. The CDR3 is made up of 15 amino acids. DNA of the CDR3: TGTGCCATCAGAGGACTAGCGGGCCCCCAAGAGACCCAGTACTTC. Encoded protein: CAIRGLAGPQETQYF.

This clonotype was counted between two and nine times. The rearrangement uses TRBV28 and TRBJ2-2; 9 positions match TRBD1. Germline values: CDR1 MDHEN, CDR2 SYDVKM. This CDR3 contains 17 residues. The V segment lost 4 bases and the J segment 6 bases; nucleotides outside the gene matches: 12. The CDR3 here is CASSSAGRTGVSGELFF. CDR3 DNA: TGTGCCAGCAGTTCCGCTGGCAGGACAGGGGTCTCCGGGGAGCTGTTTTTT.

This clonotype was counted a few times. As DNA, the CDR3 is TGTGCCAGCAGCCAGGGGGCTGCTACTGAAGCTTTCTTT. Its protein product is CASSQGAATEAFF. The chain links TRBV12-3 or TRBV12-4 to TRBJ1-1, with 8 bases fitting TRBD1. This CDR3 spans 13 amino acids. Losses at the gene ends were 6 bases for V and 5 bases for J; bases not matched to a gene: 5.

In its sample, this clonotype was seen many times. This chain joins TRBV3-1 and TRBJ2-5; 12 positions agree with TRBD1. The V gene end was trimmed by 0 bases and the J gene end by 4 bases; junction bases not matched to a gene: 3. Looked up from germline, CDR1 is LGHDT and CDR2 is YNNKEL (reference sequence). CDR3 length equals 16 residues. The CDR3 loop is CASSQDRDRGRETQYF. CDR3 DNA: TGTGCCAGCAGCCAAGATCGGGACAGGGGGCGAGAGACCCAGTACTTC.

This clonotype was picked up a small number of times. CDR3 in DNA: TGTGCCAGCAGCCCCAAGGGGACCGGGGAGCTGTTTTTT. Residues: CASSPKGTGELFF. The chain is built from TRBV7-9 and TRBJ2-2, with D possibly matching TRBD1 (5 bases). The CDR3 spans 13 residues. Trimming removed 5 bases at V and 5 bases at J, with 9 bases between. The germline CDR1 and CDR2 sequences are SEHNR and FQNEAQ (reference sequence).

The rearrangement uses TRBV4-1 and TRBJ2-3; 12 bases line up with TRBD2. CDR1 and CDR2 from the germline V gene are MGHRA and YSYEKL. Trimming cost V 2 bases and J 4 bases; bases outside gene matches: 7. This CDR3 is 17 amino acids long. CDR3 sequence: CASSQWLAGGLADTQYF. CDR3 sequence (DNA): TGCGCCAGCAGCCAATGGCTAGCGGGGGGGTTGGCAGATACGCAGTATTTT.

The chain uses TRBV5-1 and TRBJ2-1; D gene ambiguous. Trimming took 5 bases from V and 2 from J, leaving 17 bases between them. Germline V CDR1 and CDR2: SGHRS, YFSETQ. The CDR3 spans 16 residues. The CDR3 nucleotides read TGCGCCAGCAGAGTTTCACTAACAACAACCTACAATGAGCAGTTCTTC. Translating it yields CASRVSLTTTYNEQFF.

The chain carries TRBV12-3 or TRBV12-4 and TRBJ2-3; D may be TRBD2 (6 bases). The germline V and J ends were trimmed by 3 bases and 1 base, with 11 bases remaining between them. The CDR3 sequence is 15 residues long. The CDR3 coding sequence is TGTGCCAGCAGTTTTATGGGCGGGGGCACAGATACGCAGTATTTT. Encoded protein: CASSFMGGGTDTQYF.

The chain joins TRBV9 to TRBJ2-2; D is perhaps TRBD2 (6 bases). With 0 bases removed from V and 6 bases from J, the gap between germline ends came to 15 bases. Germline CDR1 is SGDLS and CDR2 is YYNGEE. The length of the CDR3 is 16 residues. For the CDR3, the DNA is TGTGCCAGCAGCGTAGACACATGGGCGGGATCCGGGGAGCTGTTTTTT. Its protein is CASSVDTWAGSGELFF.

This clonotype has a handful of counts. V is TRBV28 and J is TRBJ1-5; 8 bases match TRBD1. Trimming took 8 bases from V and 2 from J; bases not matched to a gene: 8. Germline lookup yields CDR1 MDHEN and CDR2 SYDVKM. The CDR3 loop spans 15 amino acids. The DNA for the CDR3 is TGTGCCAGCCAGCAAGTGACAGGGGGCAATCAGCCCCAGCATTTT. It is translated as CASQQVTGGNQPQHF.

This clonotype was recorded a few times. The chain couples TRBV10-3 to TRBJ1-3, with a possible D match to TRBD1 (5 bases). The V and J ends lost 2 bases and 1 base respectively, with 12 bases between them. The CDR3 is made up of 16 amino acids. Germline assignment: CDR1 ENHRY and CDR2 SYGVKD. The chain's CDR3 is CAISEGDGMSGNTIYF. The CDR3 coding sequence is TGTGCCATCAGTGAGGGGGACGGAATGTCTGGAAACACCATATATTTT.

This clonotype was seen only a few times. The chain recombines TRBV12-3 or TRBV12-4 with TRBJ2-7, with D possibly matching TRBD2 (5 bases). Trimming stripped 6 bases from V and 3 bases from J, with 9 bases between. The CDR3 has 12 residues. CDR3 in DNA: TGTGCCAGCAGACCAACTAGCTACGAGCAGTACTTC. Protein product: CASRPTSYEQYF.

This clonotype was found many times. The J gene is TRBJ2-1, the V gene TRBV6-2 or TRBV6-3, with 7 bases matching TRBD1. V lost 10 bases and J lost 8; bases outside the gene matches: 11. CDR3 length: 13 residues. In germline, CDR1 is MNHEY, CDR2 SVGEGT. CDR3 DNA: TGTGCCACAACCGACAGGGTAGAAGATGAGCAGTTCTTC. Protein product: CATTDRVEDEQFF.

This clonotype turned up a few times. The chain uses TRBV28 and TRBJ2-7; 7 nucleotides align to TRBD2. This CDR3 is 16 amino acids long. V shed 3 bases, J shed 3 bases, and the junction held 11 bases outside the gene matches. The V gene's germline CDR1 is MDHEN and CDR2 SYDVKM. The DNA for the CDR3 is TGTGCCAGCAGTTTCACGGGACGGCGGGAGTTCTACGAGCAGTACTTC. Its protein is CASSFTGRREFYEQYF.

The rearrangement links TRBV30 to TRBJ1-2, with D perhaps TRBD1 (5 bases). The CDR3 has 14 residues. Germline-derived CDR1 and CDR2 are GTSNPN and SVGIG (reference sequence). Between the trimmed V and J ends, which lost 4 bases and 7 bases, there was a span of 19 bases. CDR3 nucleotides: TGTGCCTGGAATTGGCGGGGGACCTCTATTGGCTACACCTTC. Translated, it gives CAWNWRGTSIGYTF.

This clonotype was seen a single time. The chain links TRBV28 to TRBJ2-7, with a tentative D call TRBD1 (5 bases). Germline V gene lookup returns CDR1 MDHEN and CDR2 SYDVKM. The CDR3 has 15 residues. The V end was cut by 4 bases, the J end by 0 bases, with 13 bases between. The DNA of the CDR3 is TGTGCCAGCAGTTCCCTGGACAAGAGCTCCTACGAGCAGTACTTC. This translates into CASSSLDKSSYEQYF.

V and J are TRBV20-1 and TRBJ2-1; 13 positions agree with TRBD2. This CDR3 has 19 amino acids. Germline assignment: CDR1 DFQATT and CDR2 SNEGSKA (reference sequence). V shed 4 bases and J 6 bases; nucleotides not matched to a gene: 18. The CDR3 DNA is TGCAGTGCTATTCCGGGACTAGCGGGACAATGGCTTAACAGCAATGAGCAGTTCTTC. This translates into CSAIPGLAGQWLNSNEQFF.

Many counts were recorded for this clonotype. This chain uses TRBV5-8 with TRBJ2-1, with TRBD2 matching 14 bases. The V segment lost 3 bases and the J segment 8 bases; nucleotides outside the gene matches: 7. There are 16 residues in the CDR3. Germline-derived CDR1 and CDR2 are SGHTS and YDEGEE. The CDR3 nucleotides are TGTGCCAGCAGCTACTCCTCGGGACTAGCGGGAGATGAGCAGTTCTTC. Translation gives CASSYSSGLAGDEQFF. Full variable domain (missing parts from reference TRBV5-8 and TRBJ2-1): EAGVTQSPTHLIKTRGQQATLRCSPISGHTSVYWYQQALGLGLQFLLWYDEGEERNRGNFPPRFSGRQFPNYSSELNVNALELEDSALYLCASSYSSGLAGDEQFFGPGTRLTVL.

As DNA, the CDR3 is TGCAGCGTGACCCACCGGGCATGGAGGGAGACCCAGTACTTC. This translates into CSVTHRAWRETQYF. This sequence joins TRBV29-1 and TRBJ2-5; tentative D call: TRBD2 (5 bases). The CDR3 totals 14 residues. The V end was cut by 6 bases, the J end by 5 bases, with 19 bases between. Looked up from germline, CDR1 is SQVTM and CDR2 is ANQGSEA.

This clonotype was seen a handful of times. The chain uses TRBV20-1 and TRBJ1-5, with no clear D. Germline V gene lookup returns CDR1 DFQATT and CDR2 SNEGSKA (reference sequence). Trimming cost V 3 bases and J 6 bases, with 21 bases left between them. CDR3 size: 16 residues. The CDR3 DNA reads TGCAGTGCTAGGCCCATAGACGTGGAGGTTAGTCAGCCCCAGCATTTT. Its protein is CSARPIDVEVSQPQHF.

The rearrangement links TRBV14 to TRBJ2-1, with 8 bases lining up with TRBD2. CDR1 and CDR2 from the germline V gene are SGHDN and FVKESK. CDR3 size: 17 residues. The trim removed 1 base at V and 8 bases at J, leaving 13 bases unmatched. The CDR3 DNA follows: TGTGCCAGCAGCCAAGTCAGGGGACGGAGCGGGAGTTATGAGCAGTTCTTC. This gives the protein CASSQVRGRSGSYEQFF.